The present TCR beta chain was sequenced within a study of T cell responses to AZD1222 COVID-19 vaccine. TCRdb's copy holds only in-frame clones and misses some; the assay was immunoSEQ multiplex PCR. This sample has 80,000 to 100,000 clones; around 89% occur once, and the top ten carry approximately 7%. Regarding this clone: Antigen: not known.

Study-wide results and caveats: White British people made up most donors, females outnumbered males, and clonal diversity was possibly underestimated. None of the repertoires were sampled until the peak T cell response had passed.

Source: peripheral blood, taken on day 0 of AZD1222 vaccination. The source of this sequence is an adult in good health.

As DNA, the CDR3 is TGTGCCAGCAGCCAAGATGTTGGGGGGGGTACTGAAGCTTTCTTT. Translating gives CASSQDVGGGTEAFF. The J gene is TRBJ1-1, the V gene TRBV3-1 (or the pseudogene TRBV3-2), with D maybe TRBD1 (5 bases). V was shortened by 0 bases and J by 5 bases, with 13 bases between the two germline ends. The CDR3 is 15 residues long. Germline V gene sequence: CDR1 LGHDT, CDR2 YNNKEL (reference sequence).